A selection of T cell receptor beta chains follows, all from one sample in a study of beta chain features in type 1 diabetes. The assay was immunoSEQ multiplex PCR, and TCRdb's table has in-frame clones only and misses some. The sample yields tens of thousands of clones, roughly 41% seen once. Input material: Tregs from blood. These receptor sequences come from a man aged 25 to 40 with type 1 diabetes. CDR3s include the opening cysteine and the closing phenylalanine or tryptophan. Fields, in order: D gene, clone size, V gene, J gene, CDR3 protein, CDR3 DNA. The D gene is left open where the match is weak. Expanded clones are given a class, and other clones once, few, many or no size at all.

TRBD1	.	TRBV5-4	TRBJ2-2	CASSANQGANGELFF	TGTGCCAGCAGCGCCAACCAGGGGGCGAACGGGGAGCTGTTTTTT
TRBD1	.	TRBV6-5	TRBJ1-1	CASSYEGARGTEAFF	TGTGCCAGCAGTTACGAGGGGGCCCGGGGCACTGAAGCTTTCTTT
.	.	TRBV7-9	TRBJ2-7	CASSFTSSYEQYF	TGTGCCAGCAGCTTTACTAGCTCCTACGAGCAGTACTTC
.	.	TRBV12-2	TRBJ1-4	CASRSKTGSTNEKLFF	TGTGCAAGTCGCTCTAAGACAGGGTCAACTAATGAAAAACTGTTTTTT
.	few	TRBV7-2	TRBJ2-1	CASSSSGAGPYNEQFF	TGTGCCAGCAGCTCCTCGGGTGCGGGCCCCTACAATGAGCAGTTCTTC
.	.	TRBV28	TRBJ1-2	CASRRSNYGYTF	TGTGCCAGCCGACGGAGTAACTATGGCTACACCTTC
TRBD2	few	TRBV7-9	TRBJ2-7	CASSPRGGNPDEQYF	TGTGCCAGCAGCCCCCGGGGGGGGAATCCCGACGAGCAGTACTTC
.	.	TRBV10-3	TRBJ1-5	CAISELEGVNQPQHF	TGTGCCATCAGTGAGCTGGAAGGGGTAAATCAGCCCCAGCATTTT
.	many	TRBV7-9	TRBJ1-3	CASRPSDSPSSGNTIYF	TGTGCCAGCAGGCCGTCGGACAGCCCGAGCTCTGGAAACACCATATATTTT
TRBD2	few	TRBV10-3	TRBJ2-1	CAISVGSGRKLDEQFF	TGTGCCATCAGTGTAGGTAGCGGGAGGAAATTGGATGAGCAGTTCTTC
TRBD2	.	TRBV5-8	TRBJ2-2	CASSWAYSGVNTGELFF	TGTGCCAGCAGCTGGGCCTATAGCGGGGTGAACACCGGGGAGCTGTTTTTT
TRBD1	.	TRBV5-6	TRBJ2-2	CASSGTDKNTGELFF	TGTGCCAGCAGCGGGACAGATAAAAACACCGGGGAGCTGTTTTTT
TRBD2	few	TRBV5-1	TRBJ2-1	CASSLGSGLAPRSSYNEQFF	TGCGCCAGCAGCTTGGGGTCAGGACTAGCGCCCAGGAGCTCCTACAATGAGCAGTTCTTC
TRBD1	few	TRBV7-9	TRBJ1-1	CASSLYDRGSGAFF	TGTGCCAGCAGCTTATATGACAGGGGGTCCGGAGCTTTCTTT
TRBD2	few	TRBV28	TRBJ2-7	CASSTSGLAGGPDEQYF	TGTGCCAGCAGCACCTCCGGACTAGCGGGAGGGCCAGACGAGCAGTACTTC
.	.	TRBV6-5	TRBJ1-1	CASSSRGGGTEAFF	TGTGCCAGCAGTTCCCGGGGAGGGGGTACTGAAGCTTTCTTT
.	.	TRBV6-5	TRBJ2-3	CASSYSSTGATDTQYF	TGTGCCAGCAGTTACTCGAGTACGGGAGCCACAGATACGCAGTATTTT
.	.	TRBV2	TRBJ1-1	CASNYADYTEAFF	TGTGCCAGCAATTATGCAGACTACACTGAAGCTTTCTTT
TRBD2	few	TRBV7-2	TRBJ2-7	CASSLKTGGPYEQYF	TGTGCCAGCAGCTTAAAAACGGGAGGGCCCTACGAGCAGTACTTC
TRBD2	few	TRBV7-9	TRBJ2-1	CASSSPGLGGNEQFF	TGTGCCAGCAGCTCTCCGGGACTAGGGGGAAATGAGCAGTTCTTC
.	.	TRBV4-3	TRBJ2-7	CASSQGWTPTYEQYF	TGCGCCAGCAGCCAAGGGTGGACTCCAACCTACGAGCAGTACTTC
TRBD1	few	TRBV28	TRBJ2-7	CASRDSGQRYEQYF	TGTGCCAGCAGAGACTCGGGACAGCGGTACGAGCAGTACTTC
.	.	TRBV11-2	TRBJ2-7	CASSLGASGLVVYEQYF	TGTGCCAGCAGCTTAGGAGCCTCAGGGCTCGTGGTCTACGAGCAGTACTTC
.	few	TRBV27	TRBJ2-2	CASSGSNTGELFF	TGTGCCAGCAGCGGGAGTAACACCGGGGAGCTGTTTTTT
.	.	TRBV10-3	TRBJ2-3	CAISGGEDTQYF	TGTGCCATCAGTGGCGGTGAAGATACGCAGTATTTT
TRBD1	few	TRBV30	TRBJ2-4	CAWMPHPGQQAKNIQYF	TGTGCCTGGATGCCCCACCCGGGACAGCAAGCCAAAAACATTCAGTACTTC
.	.	TRBV18	TRBJ2-1	CASSPQKRSDEQFF	TGTGCCAGCTCTCCCCAAAAGAGAAGCGATGAGCAGTTCTTC
TRBD2	once	TRBV27	TRBJ2-1	CASRTPGLGGEQFF	TGTGCCAGCAGAACACCGGGACTAGGTGGTGAGCAGTTCTTC
.	.	TRBV7-2	TRBJ1-1	CASSSQGNTEAFF	TGTGCCAGCAGCTCGCAGGGGAACACTGAAGCTTTCTTT
.	.	TRBV27	TRBJ2-3	CASSRFSGTVDTDTQYF	TGTGCCAGCAGCCGTTTTTCGGGTACGGTAGACACAGATACGCAGTATTTT
TRBD2	.	TRBV7-8	TRBJ2-2	CASSLIAGGPRETGELFF	TGTGCCAGCAGCTTAATAGCGGGAGGGCCTAGGGAGACCGGGGAGCTGTTTTTT
.	.	TRBV28	TRBJ2-1	CASSLDSYNEQFF	TGTGCCAGCAGTTTAGACTCGTACAATGAGCAGTTCTTC
TRBD1	few	TRBV10-3	TRBJ2-7	CAISWTGNEQYF	TGTGCCATCAGTTGGACAGGGAACGAGCAGTACTTC
TRBD2	.	TRBV30	TRBJ2-1	CAWSALSGNEQFF	TGTGCCTGGAGTGCACTTAGCGGGAATGAGCAGTTCTTC
.	.	TRBV11-2	TRBJ2-7	CASSSSSYEQYF	TGTGCCAGCAGCTCGAGCTCCTACGAGCAGTACTTC
.	.	TRBV19	TRBJ1-5	CASSNFAGSGGRGNQPQHF	TGTGCCAGTAGTAACTTCGCAGGGTCGGGAGGAAGAGGCAATCAGCCCCAGCATTTT